This paragraph reports one TCR beta chain. Its target is not known. The data stem from a study of lymphopenia after photon versus proton radiotherapy. Study-wide results and limits: Relative stability marked proton patients; photon patients lost diversity and naive cells. After lymphocyte nadir, photon-treated repertoires showed oligoclonal expansion, especially CD8+ Temra.

This table comes from immunoSEQ multiplex PCR, and its TCRdb copy is limited to in-frame clones, with some not included. This sample has about 70,000 clones, with around 93% found just once. Trimming removed 0 bases at V and 2 bases at J, with 8 bases between. Germline V gene data show CDR1 as SGHRS and CDR2 as YFSETQ. The CDR3 totals 14 residues. The material sequenced was peripheral blood, taken from a patient treated with photon-based radiotherapy. The receptor was derived from a woman in her thirties or forties with cholangiocarcinoma. The chain uses TRBV5-1 and TRBJ1-2; D call uncertain. This CDR3 reads CASSLAGENYGYTF. The CDR3 region has the DNA TGCGCCAGCAGCTTGGCAGGAGAAAACTATGGCTACACCTTC.